The T cell receptor beta chain described here comes from a study of shared clonotypes between healthy human individuals. Background on the study: The donor pool was made up of a couple of women and a few men aged 18 to 49. Findings and limits, study-wide: Sampling used blood alone; tissue repertoires probably differ.

Investigators divided CD4+ cells into CD45RA+ naive and CD45RA-negative memory subsets. A remark on this clone: What it binds is unknown.

The germline CDR1 and CDR2 sequences are MDHEN and SYDVKM. V gave up 4 bases and J gave up 3 bases, with 16 bases separating them. The CDR3 loop spans 15 amino acids. A deep-level run was used for the assay. Data came from immunoSEQ multiplex PCR; TCRdb stores just in-frame clones and leaves some out. The sample holds around 1,100,000 clones, about 72% seen once. The chain employs TRBV28 and TRBJ2-7; D possibly corresponds to TRBD1 (6 bases). This clonotype was obtained from a man younger than 35 in good health. Some clones in this sample may be carry-over from other donors' samples. The source material was memory CD4+ T cells from PBMCs. The subset was: CD45RA-negative fraction. The CDR3 coding sequence is TGTGCCAGCAGTTCTCCGGGCACAGGGCACTACGAGCAGTACTTC. Its translation: CASSSPGTGHYEQYF.